This record covers a single T cell receptor (beta chain). Ages ranged from roughly 18 to 100 years, with residence in under 25 US areas. Clinical history reported by participants formed the basis on which cohorts were assigned. The CDR3 loop spans 13 amino acids. CDR1 and CDR2 from the germline V gene are SGHDT and YYEEEE. J gave up 8 bases and V 2 bases, and 6 bases lay outside the gene matches. The sample belongs to a study of blood T cell repertoires in COVID-19. Authors' processing steps: The authors estimated nucleated cell counts from reference gene primer amplification. Repertoires were generated with immunoSEQ multiplex PCR, while TCRdb's copy carries only in-frame clones and drops some. V and J calls and clone size are copied from that table; D and trimming were computed from the DNA. The table records around 230,000 clones, approximately 88% of them present only once.

This rearrangement joins TRBV5-6 to TRBJ1-2; TRBD1 matches 7 bases. This TCR was sampled from a man aged 18 to 29 with acute COVID-19. The specimen sequenced was PBMCs or T cells enriched from blood (not recorded which). In DNA form, the CDR3 reads TGTGCCAGCAGCTTAATGACAGGGCGCGGCTACACCTTC. As protein: CASSLMTGRGYTF.